The 20 T cell receptor beta chains below were found in one sample sequenced in a study of blood T cell repertoires in COVID-19. Clones were sequenced by immunoSEQ multiplex PCR, and TCRdb holds only the in-frame ones, with some missing. This sample has around 280,000 clones, with roughly 87% found just once. The specimen was PBMCs or T cells enriched from blood (not recorded which). These receptors all come from a woman aged 40 to 50 who had recovered from COVID-19.

The chain joins TRBV7-3 to TRBJ2-7; D perhaps matches TRBD1 (6 bases). The CDR3 contains 19 residues. The germline V and J ends were trimmed by 5 bases and 3 bases, with 29 bases remaining between them. Germline CDR1 SGHTA, CDR2 FQGTGA. In nucleotides, the CDR3 is TGTGCCAGCAGCCTCTACGGACAGCGAAAGACCCACGGCGACTACGAGCAGTACTTC. Protein product: CASSLYGQRKTHGDYEQYF.

The chain employs TRBV27 and TRBJ1-1, with D maybe TRBD1 (5 bases). Trimming shortened V by 3 bases and J by 8 bases, and 10 bases separated the two germline ends. The length of the CDR3 is 12 residues. The germline CDR1 and CDR2 sequences are MNHEY and SMNVEV (reference sequence). The DNA for the CDR3 is TGTGCCAGCAGTTTCCAGGGAACCGAAGCTTTCTTT. Translated: CASSFQGTEAFF.

The V and J genes are TRBV25-1 and TRBJ2-7, with D perhaps TRBD2 (6 bases). CDR1 MGHDK and CDR2 SYGVNS come from the germline V gene. The V gene lost 8 bases and the J gene lost 6 bases, with 14 bases spanning the gap. The CDR3 covers 12 residues. This chain's CDR3 is CASAGTLSEQYF. The CDR3 region has the DNA TGTGCCAGCGCCGGGACTCTCTCCGAGCAGTACTTC.

The chain links TRBV9 to TRBJ2-5; TRBD2 might be the D (7 bases). The CDR3 has 15 residues. V was clipped by 0 bases and J by 5 bases, with 14 bases between them. The germline CDR1 and CDR2 sequences are SGDLS and YYNGEE. CDR3 DNA sequence: TGTGCCAGCAGCGTAGAGGGGGGGATTCGCGAGACCCAGTACTTC. Its translation: CASSVEGGIRETQYF.

This chain uses TRBV12-3 or TRBV12-4 with TRBJ2-5, with D uncertain. Trimming stripped 0 bases from V and 3 bases from J, with 5 bases between. CDR3 length: 13 residues. CDR3 DNA sequence: TGTGCCAGCAGTTTAGCCCGAGAAGAGACCCAGTACTTC. Protein sequence: CASSLAREETQYF.

This sequence joins TRBV7-8 and TRBJ2-3; D uncertain. V was pared by 4 bases and J by 6 bases, with 8 bases between. The germline gives CDR1 SGHVS, CDR2 FQNEAQ. The CDR3 consists of 12 residues. The DNA of the CDR3 is TGTGCCAGCAGCTCCCCTCCCGATACGCAGTATTTT. The encoded protein is CASSSPPDTQYF.

The genes are TRBV18 and TRBJ1-4; D unclear. Germline CDR1 KGHSH, CDR2 LQKENI. V lost 2 bases, J lost 0 bases, and 10 bases lay in between. The CDR3 has 16 amino acids. The CDR3 loop is CASSPSSPSTNEKLFF. In nucleotides, the CDR3 is TGTGCCAGCTCACCAAGCTCCCCTTCAACTAATGAAAAACTGTTTTTT.

The V gene is TRBV7-2, the J gene TRBJ2-2, with 10 positions matching TRBD2. The CDR3 sequence is 17 residues long. Trimming took 0 bases from V and 7 from J; bases not matched to a gene: 8. The germline V gene has CDR1 SGHTA and CDR2 FQGNSA. The CDR3 loop reads CASSLAPPSGSLGELFF. The CDR3 DNA reads as TGTGCCAGCAGCTTAGCGCCGCCTAGCGGGAGTCTCGGGGAGCTGTTTTTT.

This clone has a handful of counts. CDR3 region: CASSLLNGRAGVNEQFF. In nucleotides, the CDR3 is TGTGCCAGCAGTTTATTGAACGGGAGGGCCGGAGTGAATGAGCAGTTCTTC. The chain couples TRBV27 to TRBJ2-1; 8 bases match TRBD2. Trimming took 1 base from V and 7 from J; bases not matched to a gene: 12. Per germline, CDR1 MNHEY and CDR2 SMNVEV (reference sequence). The CDR3 is made up of 17 amino acids.

This clone was observed once. V gene TRBV2 combines with J gene TRBJ1-1, with 7 bases identical to TRBD1. Germline CDR1 is SNHLY and CDR2 is FYNNEI. The CDR3 totals 15 residues. V lost 7 bases, J lost 0 bases, and 8 bases stayed unmatched. CDR3 sequence (DNA): TGTGCCAGCACCCCTCAGGGGGTCCTGAACACTGAAGCTTTCTTT. It yields the protein CASTPQGVLNTEAFF.

V usage is TRBV7-8 and J usage is TRBJ1-1; the D is unclear. Germline CDR1 SGHVS, CDR2 FQNEAQ. Trimming shortened V by 1 base and J by 11 bases, and 14 bases separated the two germline ends. The CDR3 covers 13 residues. The CDR3 DNA reads as TGTGCCAGCAGCTTAGTTGGAGGGCCCGGGGCTTTCTTT. Encoded protein: CASSLVGGPGAFF.

The rearrangement joins TRBV7-6 to TRBJ1-3; D gene uncertain. Trimming shortened V by 2 bases and J by 0 bases, and 8 bases separated the two germline ends. The CDR3 spans 15 residues. Germline CDR1 and CDR2: SGHVS and FNYEAQ. CDR3 DNA: TGTGCCAGCAGCTTATACGACAACTCTGGAAACACCATATATTTT. Residues: CASSLYDNSGNTIYF.

The chain joins TRBV9 to TRBJ2-7, with 10 bases identical to TRBD2. The CDR3 is made up of 16 amino acids. V shed 0 bases and J 7 bases; nucleotides not matched to a gene: 10. Germline V lookup: CDR1 SGDLS, CDR2 YYNGEE. CDR3 sequence (DNA): TGTGCCAGCAGCGTAGCGGATCTAGCGGGAGTTGGTGAGCAGTACTTC. This gives the protein CASSVADLAGVGEQYF.

This clone has a single count. This chain joins TRBV7-8 and TRBJ2-2; 10 bases align to TRBD2. Germline V gene sequence: CDR1 SGHVS, CDR2 FQNEAQ. V was clipped by 5 bases and J by 5 bases; unmatched bases: 17. The CDR3 totals 19 residues. Here the CDR3 reads CASSTTASLSGRWTGELFF. The CDR3 DNA follows: TGTGCCAGCAGCACTACTGCGTCCCTTAGCGGGAGGTGGACCGGGGAGCTGTTTTTT.

The V and J genes are TRBV28 and TRBJ2-3, with 8 bases aligning to TRBD2. Germline trimming cut 6 bases from V and 6 bases from J; bases unmatched to any gene: 14. Germline-derived CDR1 and CDR2 are MDHEN and SYDVKM. This CDR3 region has 16 residues. CDR3 DNA: TGTGCCAGCAGCAAGGGAACGGGACTAGGGGACGATACGCAGTATTTT. Translated, it gives CASSKGTGLGDDTQYF.

The chain combines TRBV27 with TRBJ2-3, with 7 positions matching TRBD2. The germline V gene has CDR1 MNHEY and CDR2 SMNVEV (reference sequence). V gave up 6 bases and J gave up 5 bases; unmatched junction bases: 11. The CDR3 spans 15 residues. CDR3 bases: TGTGCCAGCAGCTCCCCCGGACTAGAGATAGATACGCAGTATTTT. It specifies CASSSPGLEIDTQYF.

This clone is a singleton in its sample. The genes are TRBV7-6 and TRBJ2-5, with 7 positions matching TRBD1. There are 14 residues in the CDR3. Germline CDR1 reads SGHVS; CDR2 reads FNYEAQ. With 1 base clipped from V and 3 bases from J, the junction kept 2 bases outside the gene matches. The CDR3 DNA reads TGTGCCAGCAGCTTAGATACAGGGGAAGAGACCCAGTACTTC. Protein product: CASSLDTGEETQYF.

The gene calls are TRBV25-1 and TRBJ1-2, with D possibly matching TRBD1 (6 bases). Germline V gene lookup returns CDR1 MGHDK and CDR2 SYGVNS. V was cut by 7 bases and J by 7 bases, with 16 bases left in between. This CDR3 is built from 13 residues. The CDR3 DNA sequence: TGTGCCAGCATCCCTCAAGGGGGGGGTGGCTACACCTTC. Protein: CASIPQGGGGYTF.

This clone was seen repeatedly, ten times or more. The V call is TRBV11-3, the J call TRBJ2-1, with a weak D call TRBD1 (6 bases). The germline V gene encodes CDR1 SGHNT and CDR2 YENEEA. The V end was cut by 2 bases, the J end by 6 bases, with 8 bases between. The CDR3 spans 13 residues. CDR3 in DNA: TGTGCCAGCAGCTTAAGCAGGGGCAATGAGCAGTTCTTC. This translates into CASSLSRGNEQFF.

The J gene is TRBJ1-1, the V gene TRBV28; 9 bases are shared with TRBD1. This CDR3 contains 14 residues. The trim removed 4 bases at V and 3 bases at J, leaving 3 bases unmatched. Germline values: CDR1 MDHEN, CDR2 SYDVKM. The CDR3 coding sequence is TGTGCCAGCAGTTGGGACAGGGTGGACACTGAAGCTTTCTTT. This codes for CASSWDRVDTEAFF.